This T cell receptor (beta chain) was sequenced in a study of cytomegalovirus exposure and HLA in healthy donors. CDR3 length equals 14 residues. V lost 6 bases, J lost 6 bases, and 7 bases stayed unmatched. From germline, CDR1 is MNHEY and CDR2 SVGAGI. Both 60 Vbeta primers and 13 Jbeta primers went into the PCR. TCRdb's table, derived via immunoSEQ multiplex PCR, lists solely in-frame clones and lacks some. This sample's table has 120,000 to 150,000 clones. J is TRBJ1-4 and V is TRBV6-5; TRBD1 matches 7 bases. The TCR comes from a woman aged 18-29 years in good health and CMV-seronegative. Sequenced input: PBMCs. The CDR3 is CASSNRGLDEKLFF. The CDR3 nucleotides read TGTGCCAGCAGCAACAGGGGTTTGGATGAAAAACTGTTTTTT.